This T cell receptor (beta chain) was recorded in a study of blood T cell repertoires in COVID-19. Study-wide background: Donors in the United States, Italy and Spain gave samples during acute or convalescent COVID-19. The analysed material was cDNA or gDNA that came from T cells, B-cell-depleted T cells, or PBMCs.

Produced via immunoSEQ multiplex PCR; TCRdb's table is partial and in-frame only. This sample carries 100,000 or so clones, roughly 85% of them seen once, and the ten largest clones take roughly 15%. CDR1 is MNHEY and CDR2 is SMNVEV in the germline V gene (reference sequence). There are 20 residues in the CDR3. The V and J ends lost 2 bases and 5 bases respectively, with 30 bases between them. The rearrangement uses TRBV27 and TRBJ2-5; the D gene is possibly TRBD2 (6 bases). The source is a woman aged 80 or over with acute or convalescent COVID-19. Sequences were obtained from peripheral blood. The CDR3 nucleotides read TGTGCCAGCAGTTTAAGACCGCCTACGGTTCGGTCCAGGAGGGAGGAGACCCAGTACTTC. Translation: CASSLRPPTVRSRREETQYF.